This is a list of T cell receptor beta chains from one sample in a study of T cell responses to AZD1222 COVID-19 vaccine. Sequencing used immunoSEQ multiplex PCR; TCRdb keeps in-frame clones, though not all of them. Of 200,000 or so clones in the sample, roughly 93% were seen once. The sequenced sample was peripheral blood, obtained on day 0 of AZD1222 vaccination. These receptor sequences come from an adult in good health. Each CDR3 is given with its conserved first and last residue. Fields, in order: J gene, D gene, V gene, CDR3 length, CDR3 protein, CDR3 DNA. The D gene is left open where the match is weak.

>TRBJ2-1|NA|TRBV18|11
CASSRQDEQFF
TGTGCCAGCTCCCGACAAGATGAGCAGTTCTTC
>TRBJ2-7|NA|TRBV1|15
CTSSQKPGQAYEQYF
TGCACCAGCAGCCAAAAACCGGGACAGGCCTACGAGCAGTACTTC
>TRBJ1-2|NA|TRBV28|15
CASSFPGRTNYGYTF
TGTGCCAGCAGTTTCCCGGGGCGGACTAACTATGGCTACACCTTC
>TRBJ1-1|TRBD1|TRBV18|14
CASSEDRGWTEAFF
TGTGCCAGCTCAGAAGACAGGGGGTGGACTGAAGCTTTCTTT
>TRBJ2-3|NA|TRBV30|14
CAWSVLRSTDTQYF
TGTGCCTGGAGTGTACTGCGAAGCACAGATACGCAGTATTTT
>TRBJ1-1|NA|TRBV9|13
CASSVRMNTEAFF
TGTGCCAGCAGCGTAAGGATGAACACTGAAGCTTTCTTT
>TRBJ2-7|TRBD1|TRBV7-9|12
CASSFGTAEQYF
TGTGCCAGCAGCTTCGGGACAGCCGAGCAGTACTTC
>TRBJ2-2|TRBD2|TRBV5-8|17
CASSLDRLAGITGELFF
TGTGCCAGCAGCTTGGACCGGCTAGCGGGAATCACCGGGGAGCTGTTTTTT
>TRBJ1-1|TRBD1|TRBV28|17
CASSSTDRGPRGTEAFF
TGTGCCAGCAGTTCTACAGACAGGGGTCCCAGGGGCACTGAAGCTTTCTTT
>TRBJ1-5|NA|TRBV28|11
CASSSGVIQHF
TGTGCCAGCAGTTCAGGGGTCATCCAGCATTTT
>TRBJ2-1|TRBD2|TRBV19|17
CASSRAGTSGHYNEQFF
TGTGCCAGTAGCCGAGCCGGGACTAGCGGACACTACAATGAGCAGTTCTTC
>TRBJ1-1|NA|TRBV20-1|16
CSASYWQGRVNTEAFF
TGCAGTGCTAGTTATTGGCAGGGGCGAGTGAACACTGAAGCTTTCTTT
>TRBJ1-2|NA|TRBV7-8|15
CASSSNQGWDYGYTF
TGTGCCAGCAGCTCGAACCAGGGGTGGGACTATGGCTACACCTTC